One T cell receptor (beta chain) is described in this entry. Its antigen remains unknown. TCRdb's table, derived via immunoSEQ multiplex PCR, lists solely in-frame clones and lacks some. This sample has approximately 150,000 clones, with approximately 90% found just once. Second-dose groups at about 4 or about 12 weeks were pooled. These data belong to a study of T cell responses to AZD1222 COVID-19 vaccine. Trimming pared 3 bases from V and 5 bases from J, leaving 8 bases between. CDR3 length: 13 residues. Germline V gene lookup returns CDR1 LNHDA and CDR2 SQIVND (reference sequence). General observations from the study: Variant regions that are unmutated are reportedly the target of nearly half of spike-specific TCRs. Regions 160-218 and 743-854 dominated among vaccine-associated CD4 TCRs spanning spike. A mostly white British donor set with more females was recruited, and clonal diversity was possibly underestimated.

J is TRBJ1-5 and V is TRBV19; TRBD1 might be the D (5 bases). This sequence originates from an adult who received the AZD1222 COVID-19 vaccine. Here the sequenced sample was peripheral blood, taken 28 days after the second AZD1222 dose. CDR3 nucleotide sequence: TGTGCCAGTAGTATCAGGGAGGATCAGCCCCAGCATTTT. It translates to CASSIREDQPQHF. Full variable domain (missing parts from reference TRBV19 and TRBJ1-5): DGGITQSPKYLFRKEGQNVTLSCEQNLNHDAMYWYRQDPGQGLRLIYYSQIVNDFQKGDIAEGYSVSREKKESFPLTVTSAQKNPTAFYLCASSIREDQPQHFGDGTRLSIL.